This TCR beta chain was captured by sequencing in a study of blood T cell repertoires in COVID-19. Study summary: Spain, Italy and the United States supplied samples that represented acute and convalescent COVID-19. The analysed material was cDNA or gDNA that came from T cells, B-cell-depleted T cells, or PBMCs.

CDR3 length equals 15 residues. Germline V gene data show CDR1 as LNHDA and CDR2 as SQIVND (reference sequence). The V and J ends lost 8 bases and 0 bases respectively, with 14 bases between them. Per the original data handling: Using reference gene primer amplification, nucleated cell counts were estimated. TCRdb keeps only in-frame clones here, not all; method: immunoSEQ multiplex PCR. D and trimming were read from the DNA, whereas the V and J calls and clone size are those reported in that table. The sample yields 35,000 to 50,000 clones, approximately 85% seen once. The chain couples TRBV19 to TRBJ1-3; D perhaps matches TRBD1 (6 bases). The sequence was collected from a man aged 55-75 years with acute or convalescent COVID-19. Material for sequencing was peripheral blood. CDR3 coding DNA: TGTGCCAGTTCCTCCCAGACAGGCTCTGGAAACACCATATATTTT. Amino acids: CASSSQTGSGNTIYF. The whole variable domain, remainder taken from reference TRBV19 and TRBJ1-3, is DGGITQSPKYLFRKEGQNVTLSCEQNLNHDAMYWYRQDPGQGLRLIYYSQIVNDFQKGDIAEGYSVSREKKESFPLTVTSAQKNPTAFYLCASSSQTGSGNTIYFGEGSWLTVV.